These T cell receptor beta chains were read from a single sample in a study of response to subunit inactivated influenza vaccine. TCRdb reprocessed the RT-PCR reads via MiXCR and lists one record per CDR3 protein. This sample has 500,000 to 750,000 distinct CDR3 sequences, with about 15% found just once. The specimen comprised PBMCs from blood, sampled about 12 days after vaccination. The receptors stem from a man in his forties or fifties who received an inactivated influenza vaccine. The CDR3 runs from the conserved cysteine through the conserved F or W. Each record gives: V gene, CDR3 protein.

>TRBV2
CASSEGQGHGETQYF
>TRBV5-1
CASSLQPAGTQYF
>TRBV6-1
CASFSGGETGELFF
>TRBV10-3
CATGRASGKYEQYF
>TRBV2
CASRSAGTKGTYEQYF
>TRBV29-1
CSVAFNAVTDTQYF
>TRBV29-1
CSVGGRRTEAFF
>TRBV14
CASSQGVADRGSYEQYF
>TRBV6-2/TRBV6-3
CASSDSWGYNQPQHF
>TRBV6-2/TRBV6-3
CASRPWTGQNSEAFF
>TRBV24-1
CATSDFLRTGKETQYF
>TRBV7-2
CASSLKRGNTIYF